The T cell receptor beta chain under discussion was sequenced for a study of beta chain features in type 1 diabetes. Findings of the study overall: Comparison showed that naive, central memory and Treg TCRB repertoires appeared more similar among patients than among healthy donors. All four CD4+ subsets from Type 1 diabetes patients carried moderately but significantly shorter TCRB CDR3s.

The investigators reverse transcribed all of the isolated RNA, so they sequenced expressed TCRB transcripts. The protocol was immunoSEQ multiplex PCR, while the TCRdb copy is restricted to in-frame clones and leaves out a portion. The sample contains around 650,000 clones, over 10% of which appear only once. CDR1 is SGHRS and CDR2 is YFSETQ in the germline V gene. This CDR3 has 15 amino acids. The V segment lost 0 bases and the J segment 10 bases; nucleotides outside the gene matches: 7. In the case of this clone: The antigen remains unidentified.

The genes are TRBV5-1 and TRBJ1-6, with 7 bases fitting TRBD1. The origin of this receptor is a man aged 30 to 45 with type 1 diabetes. Sequencing input: naive CD4+ T cells from blood. The CDR3 loop is CASSLEPGGDSPLHF. CDR3 bases: TGCGCCAGCAGCTTGGAACCAGGGGGGGACTCACCCCTCCACTTT. Full variable domain (outside the CDR3, taken from reference TRBV5-1 and TRBJ1-6): KAGVTQTPRYLIKTRGQQVTLSCSPISGHRSVSWYQQTPGQGLQFLFEYFSETQRNKGNFPGRFSGRQFSNSRSEMNVSTLELGDSALYLCASSLEPGGDSPLHFGNGTRLTVT.